The table lists the clone carrying this T cell receptor beta chain with a few counts. No antigen is known for it. As it was prepared, the TCRbeta library received unique molecular identifiers. A single record per CDR3 protein comes from TCRdb applying MiXCR to the PCR reads. Of over 450,000 distinct CDR3 sequences listed, over 9.5% are singletons. Germline CDR1 is KGHSH and CDR2 is LQKENI. Trimming took 0 bases from V and 8 from J, leaving 20 bases between them. This CDR3 is 17 amino acids long. This record comes from a study of T-cell reconstitution after alpha-beta-depleted transplantation in children. The study's findings and limits: Surviving recipient cells, namely T cells and thymic progenitors, were the source of high day-60 TCRbeta diversity in some patients. Newly produced T cells mostly accounted for T-cell counts and diversity one year post-transplant. There were reportedly several hundred expanded graft clones from which alpha-beta T cells came about two months after transplant.

This TCR was recovered from a child aged 2 to 10 with inherited bone marrow failure, due to receive a stem cell transplant. The chain combines TRBV18 with TRBJ2-1, with D perhaps being TRBD1 or TRBD2 (6 bases each). This specimen consisted of PBMCs, obtained before TCRalphabeta/CD19-depleted stem cell transplant. CDR3 in DNA: TGTGCCAGCTCACCACCGTGGGGGGCCCAACGGACGGATGAGCAGTTCTTC. The encoded protein is CASSPPWGAQRTDEQFF.